This T cell receptor (beta chain) was profiled in a study of cytomegalovirus exposure and HLA in healthy donors. General study findings and limits: Later analysis placed DRB1 highest and HLA-C lowest in TCR association rates, which differed by HLA locus. Analysis was carried out at a later point, and it linked a missense DCLRE1C variant to TCR beta V- and J-gene trimming.

PCR was performed using 60 Vbeta and 13 Jbeta primers. Assay used: immunoSEQ multiplex PCR; TCRdb lists only in-frame clones, some missing. The top ten clones hold roughly 2.1% of a sample with about 140,000 clones, around four fifths of them seen once. The germline V gene has CDR1 SEHNR and CDR2 FQNEAQ (reference sequence). Trimming left V 5 bases short and J 0 bases short, with 10 bases between. The CDR3 is made up of 15 amino acids. Details on this clone: Antigen: not known.

Sequences were obtained from PBMCs. The chain is built from TRBV7-9 and TRBJ1-4, with D uncertain. The sequence derives from a woman between 40 and 55 years old in good health and CMV-seronegative. The chain's CDR3 is CASSPVSTTNEKLFF. As DNA, the CDR3 is TGTGCCAGCAGCCCCGTAAGCACAACTAATGAAAAACTGTTTTTT. The whole variable domain, remainder taken from reference TRBV7-9 and TRBJ1-4, is DTGVSQNPRHKITKRGQNVTFRCDPISEHNRLYWYRQTLGQGPEFLTYFQNEAQLEKSRLLSDRFSAERPKGSFSTLEIQRTEQGDSAMYLCASSPVSTTNEKLFFGSGTQLSVL.